The rows below give T cell receptor beta chains drawn from one sample of a study of T cell repertoires in cytomegalovirus infection. Each CDR3 protein gets one entry after TCRdb re-called the reads with MiXCR. The sample consists of approximately 990,000 distinct CDR3 sequences, roughly 30% of them appearing once. Their antigen targets remain unknown. The sequencing used cultured CD8+ T cells from PBMCs, collected from culture after CMV antigen stimulation. The receptors originated from a human donor in good health (CMV status not recorded). Some clones in this sample may be carry-over from other donors' samples. Each CDR3 is given with its conserved first and last residue. D genes are given only for firm matches. Size is stated for part of the rows, as once, few or many counts, or as a class when the clone is expanded.

few	TRBJ2-1	TRBV19	-	CASSITEYNEQFF	TGTGCCAGTAGTATTACGGAATACAATGAGCAGTTCTTC
-	TRBJ2-1	TRBV29-1	TRBD1	CSGGDRGVYNEQFF	TGCAGCGGCGGGGACAGGGGAGTATACAATGAGCAGTTCTTC
-	TRBJ1-1	TRBV6-5	-	CASSYRGKNTEAFF	TGTGCCAGCAGTTACAGGGGCAAGAACACTGAAGCTTTCTTT
few	TRBJ2-1	TRBV19	TRBD1	CASRSGTVNEQFF	TGTGCCAGTAGATCCGGGACAGTCAATGAGCAGTTCTTC
-	TRBJ2-1	TRBV5-4	-	CASSLRGAHEQFF	TGTGCCAGCAGCTTGAGGGGGGCCCATGAGCAGTTCTTC
once	TRBJ2-7	TRBV9	TRBD1	CASSVSWTGGSYEQYF	TGTGCCAGCAGCGTTTCCTGGACAGGGGGCTCCTACGAGCAGTACTTC
many	TRBJ1-6	TRBV7-2	-	CASSLKGVSYNSPLHF	TGTGCCAGCAGCTTGAAGGGGGTCTCCTATAATTCACCCCTCCACTTT
few	TRBJ1-1	TRBV12-5	TRBD1	CASEGGGTEAFF	TGTGCTAGTGAAGGGGGCGGCACTGAAGCTTTCTTT
-	TRBJ1-1	TRBV7-9	-	CASSLVGAKIAF	TGTGCCAGCAGCTTAGTTGGGGCCAAGATTGCGTTT
-	TRBJ1-2	TRBV19	TRBD1	CASSSGTAVNYGYTF	TGTGCCAGTAGCTCGGGGACAGCTGTTAACTATGGCTACACCTTC
few	TRBJ2-1	TRBV11-3	TRBD1	CASMGIDRADYNEQFF	TGTGCCAGCATGGGGATTGACAGGGCGGACTACAATGAGCAGTTCTTC
-	TRBJ2-2	TRBV7-3	TRBD1	CACSDDRGKNTGELFF	TGTGCCTGCAGCGACGACAGGGGAAAGAACACCGGGGAGCTGTTTTTT
many	TRBJ2-5	TRBV6-2/TRBV6-3	TRBD1	CASSMDRGRETQYF	TGTGCCAGCAGTATGGACAGGGGCCGGGAGACCCAGTACTTC
few	TRBJ1-2	TRBV19	-	CASSIVPQWGPSVGPAGYTF	TGTGCCAGTAGTATAGTTCCCCAATGGGGACCTTCTGTTGGGCCTGCTGGCTACACCTTC
-	TRBJ1-1	TRBV4-1	TRBD1	CASSQGRQGNTEAFF	TGTGCCAGCAGCCAAGGCCGACAGGGGAACACTGAAGCTTTCTTT
many	TRBJ2-6	TRBV7-6	-	CASSLGTSGANVLTF	TGTGCCAGCAGCTTAGGGACTTCCGGGGCCAACGTCCTGACTTTC
few	TRBJ2-5	TRBV6-8	TRBD1	CASGTGAFQETQYF	TGTGCCAGTGGGACAGGGGCCTTCCAAGAGACCCAGTACTTC
-	TRBJ2-2	TRBV25-1	-	CAFAANTGELFF	TGTGCCTTCGCAGCGAACACCGGGGAGCTGTTTTTT
-	TRBJ2-5	TRBV12-3/TRBV12-4	-	CASSFTETQETQYF	TGTGCCAGCAGTTTTACAGAGACCCAAGAGACCCAGTACTTC
-	TRBJ1-5	TRBV6-1	-	CASSDGSASAQPQHF	TGTGCCAGCAGTGATGGAAGCGCGAGCGCTCAGCCCCAGCATTTT
-	TRBJ1-2	TRBV13	TRBD1	CASSVGTGGTGYTF	TGTGCCAGCAGCGTGGGGACAGGGGGTACTGGCTACACCTTC
-	TRBJ2-3	TRBV25-1	-	CASGGEGDSDTQYF	TGTGCCAGCGGAGGTGAAGGGGATTCAGATACGCAGTATTTT
many	TRBJ2-2	TRBV7-6	-	CASSLQGFELFF	TGTGCCAGCAGCTTACAAGGGTTTGAGCTGTTTTTT
many	TRBJ1-5	TRBV4-1	-	CASSQDSSNQPQHF	TGCGCCAGCAGCCAAGACAGTAGCAATCAGCCCCAGCATTTT
-	TRBJ1-1	TRBV19	TRBD1	CATRGRGLDEAFF	TGTGCCACCAGGGGCAGGGGGCTAGATGAAGCTTTCTTT
-	TRBJ1-2	TRBV11-2	-	CASSLELGGNYGYTF	TGTGCCAGCAGCTTAGAGTTGGGGGGAAACTATGGCTACACCTTC
-	TRBJ2-5	TRBV10-3	-	CAIRGRETQYF	TGTGCCATCAGGGGGCGAGAGACCCAGTACTTC
few	TRBJ1-1	TRBV27	-	CASSLQAMNTEAFF	TGTGCCAGCAGTTTACAGGCGATGAACACTGAAGCTTTCTTT
-	TRBJ2-1	TRBV2	-	CASSQQNEQFF	TGTGCCAGCAGTCAGCAGAATGAGCAGTTCTTC
many	TRBJ1-1	TRBV7-2	-	CASSPVMRIDTEAFF	TGTGCCAGCAGTCCGGTAATGAGAATTGACACTGAAGCTTTCTTT
-	TRBJ2-1	TRBV6-2/TRBV6-3	TRBD2	CASRTSGGPFSYEQFF	TGTGCCAGCAGAACTAGCGGGGGCCCCTTTTCCTATGAGCAGTTCTTC
many	TRBJ2-3	TRBV7-6	TRBD2	CASSRGGGRTDTQYF	TGTGCCAGCAGCCGGGGGGGGGGTCGCACAGATACGCAGTATTTT
-	TRBJ1-6	TRBV27	-	CASSSRWGGLNSPLHF	TGTGCCAGCAGTTCCCGCTGGGGGGGGCTCAATTCACCCCTCCACTTT
-	TRBJ1-1	TRBV4-1	-	CASSQVSSEAFF	TGTGCCAGCAGCCAAGTTTCAAGTGAAGCTTTCTTT
-	TRBJ1-5	TRBV6-5	-	CASSHKTANQPQHF	TGTGCCAGCAGCCACAAGACAGCTAATCAGCCCCAGCATTTT